This T cell receptor beta chain is from a study of T cells after yellow fever vaccination. Study background: Fractions containing few cells were prepared with SMART-Seq v4 Ultra Low Input. Study-wide points: Booster sampling recovered most clones from primary vaccination (less than 97% CD4, roughly 90% CD8). Abundant clonotypes (contaminants from the bulk population) could be present in FACS-sorted repertoires.

The sample holds a few counts of this clonotype. Its matching antigen is unknown. V shed 7 bases, J shed 5 bases, and the junction held 10 bases outside the gene matches. The germline V gene encodes CDR1 MNHNS and CDR2 SASEGT. There are 14 residues in the CDR3. TCRdb re-called the 5' RACE reads with MiXCR, one entry per CDR3 protein. The table records about 340,000 distinct CDR3 sequences, about an eighth of them present only once. The receptor comes from a man aged 18-30 years who received the YFV17D yellow fever vaccine. The sequences come from CD4+ T cells sorted from PBMCs, collected 15 days after the yellow fever booster vaccination. The V and J genes are TRBV6-1 and TRBJ2-5, with 7 bases aligning to TRBD1. The CDR3 region is CASTWDRGLETQYF. CDR3 nucleotides: TGTGCCAGCACCTGGGACAGAGGCCTTGAGACCCAGTACTTC.